The rows below give T cell receptor beta chains drawn from one sample of a study of T cell responses to AZD1222 COVID-19 vaccine. Clones were read by immunoSEQ multiplex PCR, and TCRdb kept only the in-frame ones, dropping some. Among under 80,000 clones, about 91% were seen once, and the ten largest hold 15% to 20%. This sample comprised peripheral blood, obtained on day 0 of AZD1222 vaccination. Receptor source: an adult in good health. Each CDR3 is given with its conserved first and last residue. The D gene is left open where the match is weak. Clone size is not always given. Where it is, it says once, few, many or a class for expanded clones.

-	TRBJ1-5	-	TRBV5-1	CASSKGLGQPQHF	TGCGCCAGCAGCAAGGGGCTTGGGCAGCCCCAGCATTTT
-	TRBJ2-3	TRBD1	TRBV18	CASSPPDRVTDTQYF	TGTGCCAGCTCACCACCGGACAGGGTCACAGATACGCAGTATTTT
-	TRBJ2-1	-	TRBV6-6	CASSYRESSYNEQFF	TGTGCCAGCAGTTACCGCGAGAGCTCCTACAATGAGCAGTTCTTC
-	TRBJ1-2	-	TRBV5-6	CASSFFGTNYGYTF	TGTGCCAGCAGCTTTTTCGGGACTAACTATGGCTACACCTTC
-	TRBJ2-2	-	TRBV5-1	CASSSARMGGPSPGTGELFF	TGCGCCAGCAGCTCGGCCAGGATGGGGGGGCCAAGTCCGGGCACCGGGGAGCTGTTTTTT
-	TRBJ1-3	-	TRBV30	CAWSEWSVGNTIYF	TGTGCCTGGAGTGAGTGGTCAGTCGGAAACACCATATATTTT
-	TRBJ1-6	TRBD1	TRBV28	CASSLTGTGSNSPLHF	TGTGCCAGCAGTCTGACCGGGACAGGGTCGAATTCACCCCTCCACTTT
-	TRBJ2-7	TRBD2	TRBV25-1	CATQLAGGYEQYF	TGTGCCACCCAACTAGCGGGGGGTTACGAGCAGTACTTC
-	TRBJ2-7	TRBD2	TRBV27	CASSFQTSGSSEQYF	TGTGCCAGCAGTTTCCAGACTAGCGGGAGTAGCGAGCAGTACTTC
-	TRBJ1-5	-	TRBV28	CASSPPSAGSNQPQHF	TGTGCCAGCAGTCCCCCCTCCGCGGGGAGCAATCAGCCCCAGCATTTT
-	TRBJ2-1	TRBD2	TRBV5-4	CASSLDISGWEGHNEQFF	TGTGCCAGCAGCTTGGATATTAGCGGGTGGGAGGGCCACAATGAGCAGTTCTTC
-	TRBJ1-1	-	TRBV10-3	CAISDRGKNTEAFF	TGTGCCATCAGTGATAGGGGGAAGAACACTGAAGCTTTCTTT
-	TRBJ1-6	-	TRBV3-1/TRBV3-2	CASSHVNGDSPLHF	TGTGCCAGCAGCCACGTTAATGGGGATTCACCCCTCCACTTT
-	TRBJ2-7	TRBD2	TRBV2	CASSLQGGREIYEQYF	TGTGCCAGCAGCCTCCAAGGCGGGAGGGAAATCTACGAGCAGTACTTC
-	TRBJ2-5	-	TRBV7-9	CASSPGAGARAQYF	TGTGCCAGCAGCCCAGGGGCTGGAGCGCGGGCCCAGTACTTC
-	TRBJ2-7	-	TRBV7-9	CASSLTTGRNSYEQYF	TGTGCCAGCAGCTTGACGACGGGACGTAACTCCTACGAGCAGTACTTC
-	TRBJ2-1	TRBD2	TRBV9	CASSLPTSGRANEQFF	TGTGCCAGCAGCTTACCGACTAGCGGGAGGGCCAATGAGCAGTTCTTC
-	TRBJ2-7	TRBD2	TRBV5-4	CASSLNLAGGTYEQYF	TGTGCCAGCAGCTTGAATTTAGCGGGGGGAACCTACGAGCAGTACTTC
-	TRBJ2-2	-	TRBV7-6	CASSQLSRGAVTGELFF	TGTGCCAGCAGCCAGCTTAGCAGGGGCGCGGTGACCGGGGAGCTGTTTTTT
-	TRBJ1-2	-	TRBV9	CASSVGEF	TGTGCCAGCAGCGTAGGAGAATTC
-	TRBJ2-7	-	TRBV2	CASSGVYEQYF	TGTGCCAGCAGTGGGGTCTACGAGCAGTACTTC
medium-sized	TRBJ2-2	-	TRBV6-1	CASSERETGELFF	TGTGCCAGCAGTGAGCGGGAAACCGGGGAGCTGTTTTTT
-	TRBJ2-5	-	TRBV6-5	CASSQSGPPSGDQYF	TGTGCCAGCAGTCAAAGTGGACCCCCATCGGGTGACCAGTACTTC
-	TRBJ1-6	TRBD1	TRBV3-1/TRBV3-2	CASSQAWQGDSPLHF	TGTGCCAGCAGCCAAGCGTGGCAGGGGGACTCACCCCTCCACTTT
few	TRBJ2-1	-	TRBV27	CASSLKGNEQFF	TGTGCCAGCAGTTTAAAGGGGAATGAGCAGTTCTTC
-	TRBJ2-7	-	TRBV6-5	CASSLQGGIYEQYF	TGTGCCAGCAGTTTACAGGGGGGGATATACGAGCAGTACTTC
-	TRBJ1-2	-	TRBV2	CASSGEQVAKGGYTF	TGTGCCAGCAGTGGCGAACAGGTGGCGAAGGGGGGCTACACCTTC
-	TRBJ1-1	TRBD1	TRBV4-2	CASSQDRTGWNTEAFF	TGTGCCAGCAGCCAAGACCGGACAGGGTGGAACACTGAAGCTTTCTTT